The entry below describes one TCR beta chain. This clone was counted a single time. The antigen it binds to is not known. No base quality values were provided; no much bigger clone lies one nucleotide off. This specimen belongs to a study of blood T cell repertoires in COVID-19 (dated by TCRdb to the early 2020s). About the full investigation: The collaborator samples originated in the United States, Italy and Spain and spanned the acute and convalescent phases of COVID-19. The prospective study material was composed of cDNA or gDNA derived from T cells, B-cell-depleted T cells, or PBMCs. The dataset comprised deeply sampled blood TCRbeta repertoires from subjects exposed to, actively infected with, or recovered from COVID-19. The repertoires were released in a freely available public database intended as a resource for research on the immune response to SARS-CoV-2. Samples were obtained from the ongoing ImmuneRACE study (first 160 participants) and from some 1,300 subjects provided by 6 global collaborators. The sample metadata nearly always contained a de-identified subject ID, COVID-19 status, age in years and sex. Where HLA class I and class II types were available, the types were taken from metadata supplied by the sample provider, not from assay-based typing.

CDR3 length: 15 amino acids, cysteine to phenylalanine. The entry retains the CDR3 DNA only, 45 bases that are in frame from base 1. V is pared back by 5 bases and J by 4 bases, with 12 bases lying between the germline termini. CDR1 and CDR2, looked up from the germline V gene (reference sequence), are LNHDA and SQIVND. Summary of the overall study and its limitations: The quantity of clinical and demographic metadata differed by source and by participant and was supplied without curation.

The immunoSEQ Assay, a bias-controlled multiplex PCR, was used to amplify TCRbeta CDR3 regions from genomic DNA. Regarding the original processing steps: Within the assay, amplification of reference gene primers was used to estimate how many nucleated cells each sample contained. Sequence reads were collapsed and filtered to measure the absolute abundance of every unique TCRbeta CDR3 rearrangement. For each sample, productive Simpson clonality was calculated by taking the square root of Simpson's diversity index across productive rearrangements. TCRdb stores this immuneACCESS table with in-frame sequences only. Part of the clones is absent; in the studies checked, under half of the shortfall reflects unresolved V genes, and no reason is known for the rest. V, J and clone size are taken as reported in that table, and D and trimming were inferred from the DNA itself. For this sample there are some 70,000 clones; more than 70% appear just once. Roughly 2.5% of the sample is in the top ten clones.

Whole blood was collected in K2EDTA tubes by collaborating institutions according to the institutions' own protocols. For TCRbeta analysis, collaborators shipped samples as frozen whole blood, isolated PBMCs, or DNA extracted from either of those sample types. Sequencing was performed on peripheral blood. This receptor was obtained from a man between 65 and 79 years old with active or convalescent COVID-19. The chain is made from TRBV19 and TRBJ2-6; the D segment could be TRBD1, given 6 matching bases. In nucleotide form, the sequence is TGTGCCAGTAGTCCAAGGGGGACCGGGGCCAACGTCCTGACTTTC. This is translated as CASSPRGTGANVLTF.